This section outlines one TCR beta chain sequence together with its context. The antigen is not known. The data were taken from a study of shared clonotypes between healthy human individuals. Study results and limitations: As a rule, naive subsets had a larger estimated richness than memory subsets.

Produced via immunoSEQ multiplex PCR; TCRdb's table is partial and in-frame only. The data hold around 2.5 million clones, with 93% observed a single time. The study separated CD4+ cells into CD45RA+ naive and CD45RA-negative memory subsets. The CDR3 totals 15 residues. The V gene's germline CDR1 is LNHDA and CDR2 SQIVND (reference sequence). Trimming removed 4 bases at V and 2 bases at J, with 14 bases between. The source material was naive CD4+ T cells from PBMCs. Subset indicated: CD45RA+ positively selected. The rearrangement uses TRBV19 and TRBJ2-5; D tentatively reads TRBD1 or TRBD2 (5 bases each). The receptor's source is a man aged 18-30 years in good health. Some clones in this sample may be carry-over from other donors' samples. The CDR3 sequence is CASSSRDQAQETQYF. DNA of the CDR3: TGTGCCAGTAGTAGCCGGGACCAAGCACAAGAGACCCAGTACTTC.